The clone carrying this T cell receptor (beta chain) was detected only once. Clones were read by immunoSEQ multiplex PCR, and TCRdb kept only the in-frame ones, dropping some. The table includes about 80,000 clones, around 90% detected once. Germline V gene data show CDR1 as LGHNT and CDR2 as FRNRAP. Between the trimmed V and J ends, which lost 2 bases and 4 bases, there was a span of 5 bases. The CDR3 has 12 amino acids. This record comes from a study of T cell changes during pregnancy in multiple sclerosis. Sequenced material: peripheral blood, taken before pregnancy. The chain combines TRBV12-5 with TRBJ1-1; D ambiguous. The clonotype was recovered from a female donor with multiple sclerosis, enrolled in a pregnancy study. CDR3 protein: CASGLMSTEAFF. The CDR3 coding sequence is TGTGCTAGTGGTTTGATGAGCACTGAAGCTTTCTTT.